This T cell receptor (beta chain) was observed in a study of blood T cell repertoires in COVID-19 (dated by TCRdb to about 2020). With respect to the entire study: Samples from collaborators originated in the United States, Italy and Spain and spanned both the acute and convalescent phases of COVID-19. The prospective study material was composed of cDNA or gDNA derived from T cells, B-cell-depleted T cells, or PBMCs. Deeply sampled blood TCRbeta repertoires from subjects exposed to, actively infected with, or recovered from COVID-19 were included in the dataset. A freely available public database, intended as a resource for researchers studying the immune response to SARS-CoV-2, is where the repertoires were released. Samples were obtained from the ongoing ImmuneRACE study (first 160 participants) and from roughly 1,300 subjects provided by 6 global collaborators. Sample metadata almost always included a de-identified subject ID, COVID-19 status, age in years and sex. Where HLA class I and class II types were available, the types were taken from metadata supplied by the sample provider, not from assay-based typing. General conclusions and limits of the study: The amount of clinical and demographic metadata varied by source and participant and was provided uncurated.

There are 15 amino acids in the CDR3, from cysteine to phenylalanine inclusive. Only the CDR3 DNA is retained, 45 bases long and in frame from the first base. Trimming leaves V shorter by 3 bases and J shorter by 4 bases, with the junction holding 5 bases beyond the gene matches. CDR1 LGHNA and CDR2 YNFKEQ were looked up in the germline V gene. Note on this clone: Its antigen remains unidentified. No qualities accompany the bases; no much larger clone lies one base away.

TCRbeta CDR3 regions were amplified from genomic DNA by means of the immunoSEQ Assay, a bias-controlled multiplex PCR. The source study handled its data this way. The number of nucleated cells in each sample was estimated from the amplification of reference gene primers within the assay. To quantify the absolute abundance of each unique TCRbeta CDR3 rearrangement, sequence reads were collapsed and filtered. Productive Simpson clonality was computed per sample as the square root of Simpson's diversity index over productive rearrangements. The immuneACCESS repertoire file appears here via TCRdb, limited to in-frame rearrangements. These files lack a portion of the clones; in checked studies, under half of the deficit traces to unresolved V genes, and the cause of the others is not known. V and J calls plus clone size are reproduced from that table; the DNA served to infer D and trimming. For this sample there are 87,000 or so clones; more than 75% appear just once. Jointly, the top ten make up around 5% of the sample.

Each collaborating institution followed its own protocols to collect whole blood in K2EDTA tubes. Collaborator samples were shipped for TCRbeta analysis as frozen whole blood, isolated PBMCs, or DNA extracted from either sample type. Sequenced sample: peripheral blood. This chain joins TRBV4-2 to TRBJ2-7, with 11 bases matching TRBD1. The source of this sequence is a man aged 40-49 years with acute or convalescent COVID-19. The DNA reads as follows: TGTGCCAGCAGCCAGCGGACAGGGGGCGCGTACGAGCAGTACTTC. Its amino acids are CASSQRTGGAYEQYF.